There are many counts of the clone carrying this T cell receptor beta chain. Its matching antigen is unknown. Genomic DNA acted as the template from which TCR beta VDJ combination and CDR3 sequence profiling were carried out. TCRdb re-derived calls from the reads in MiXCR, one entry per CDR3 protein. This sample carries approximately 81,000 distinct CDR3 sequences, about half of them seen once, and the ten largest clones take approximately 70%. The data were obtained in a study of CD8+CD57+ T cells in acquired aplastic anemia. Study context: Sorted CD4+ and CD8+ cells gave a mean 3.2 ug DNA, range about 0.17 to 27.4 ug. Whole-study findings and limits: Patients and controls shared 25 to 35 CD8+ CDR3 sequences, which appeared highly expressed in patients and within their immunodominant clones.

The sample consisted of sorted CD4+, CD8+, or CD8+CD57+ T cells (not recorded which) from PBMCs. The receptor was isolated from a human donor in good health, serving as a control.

CDR3 nucleotide sequence: TGTGCCACCAGTGAGGCGGGTTCTGGAAACACCATATATTTT. Amino acid sequence: CATSEAGSGNTIYF. V gene TRBV24-1 combines with J gene TRBJ1-3, with unresolved D. Trimming shortened V by 4 bases and J by 1 base, and 7 bases separated the two germline ends. Per germline, CDR1 KGHDR and CDR2 SFDVKD. CDR3 length: 14 amino acids.